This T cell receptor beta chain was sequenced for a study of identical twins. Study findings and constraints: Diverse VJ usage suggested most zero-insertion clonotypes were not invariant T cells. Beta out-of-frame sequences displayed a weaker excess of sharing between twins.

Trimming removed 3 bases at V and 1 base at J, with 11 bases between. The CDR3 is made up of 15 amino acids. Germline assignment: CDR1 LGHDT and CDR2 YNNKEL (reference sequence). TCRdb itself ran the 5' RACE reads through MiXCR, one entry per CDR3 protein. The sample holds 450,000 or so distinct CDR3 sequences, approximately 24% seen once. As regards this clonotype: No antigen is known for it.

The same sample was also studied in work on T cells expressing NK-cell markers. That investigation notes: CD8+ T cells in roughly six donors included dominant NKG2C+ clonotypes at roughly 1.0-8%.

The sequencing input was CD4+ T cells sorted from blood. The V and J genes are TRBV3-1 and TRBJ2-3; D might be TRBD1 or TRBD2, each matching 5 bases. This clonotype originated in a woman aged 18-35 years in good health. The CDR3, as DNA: TGTGCCAGCAGCCATTCGGGGCGGGGCACAGATACGCAGTATTTT. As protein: CASSHSGRGTDTQYF.